The clone carrying this T cell receptor beta chain was seen at least ten times. The J segment lost 3 bases and the V segment lost 3 bases, leaving 11 bases of the junction unmatched. This CDR3 region has 16 residues. Germline CDR1 is DFQATT and CDR2 is SNEGSKA (reference sequence). TCRdb's copy holds only in-frame clones and misses some; the assay was immunoSEQ multiplex PCR. The top ten hold about 6.8% of the sample, which has roughly 330,000 clones, around 90% seen once. The sample originates from a study of blood T cell repertoires in COVID-19. Study details: Sites in the United States, Italy and Spain provided acute and convalescent COVID-19 samples. T cells, B-cell-depleted T cells, or PBMCs provided the cDNA or gDNA that served as material.

The clonotype originates from a man aged 18 to 29 who had recovered from COVID-19. The V gene is TRBV20-1, the J gene TRBJ1-2, with 9 nucleotides matching TRBD1. Sequencing was performed on peripheral blood. CDR3: CSASAGEGQGHYGYTF. The CDR3 region has the DNA TGCAGTGCTAGTGCCGGGGAGGGACAGGGACACTATGGCTACACCTTC.